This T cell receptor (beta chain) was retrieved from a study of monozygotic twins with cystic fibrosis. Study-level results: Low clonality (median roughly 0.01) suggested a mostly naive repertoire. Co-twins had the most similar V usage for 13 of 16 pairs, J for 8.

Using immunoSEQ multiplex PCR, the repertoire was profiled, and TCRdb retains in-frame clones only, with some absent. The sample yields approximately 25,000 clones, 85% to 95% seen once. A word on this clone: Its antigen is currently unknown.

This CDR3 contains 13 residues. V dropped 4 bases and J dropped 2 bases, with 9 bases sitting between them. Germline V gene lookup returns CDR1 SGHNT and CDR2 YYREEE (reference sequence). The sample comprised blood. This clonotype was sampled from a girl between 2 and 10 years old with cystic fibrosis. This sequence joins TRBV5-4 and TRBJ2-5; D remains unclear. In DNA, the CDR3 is TGTGCCAGCAGCCCCGGTGCGCAAGAGACCCAGTACTTC. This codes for CASSPGAQETQYF.